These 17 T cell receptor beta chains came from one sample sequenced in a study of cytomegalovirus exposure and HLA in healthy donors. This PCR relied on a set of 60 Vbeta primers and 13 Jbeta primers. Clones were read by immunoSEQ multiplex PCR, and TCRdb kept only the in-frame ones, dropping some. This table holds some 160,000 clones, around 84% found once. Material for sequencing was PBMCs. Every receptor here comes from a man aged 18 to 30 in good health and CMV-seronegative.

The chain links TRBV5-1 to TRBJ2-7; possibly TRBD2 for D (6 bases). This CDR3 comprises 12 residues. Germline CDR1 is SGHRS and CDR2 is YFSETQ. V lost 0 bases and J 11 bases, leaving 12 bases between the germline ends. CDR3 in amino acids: CASSLGDSGEYF. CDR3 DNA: TGCGCCAGCAGCTTGGGGGATTCGGGGGAGTACTTC.

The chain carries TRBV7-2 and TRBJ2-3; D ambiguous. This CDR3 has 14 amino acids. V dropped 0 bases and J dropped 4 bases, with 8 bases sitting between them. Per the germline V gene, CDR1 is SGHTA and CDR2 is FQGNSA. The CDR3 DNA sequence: TGTGCCAGCAGCTTAGCGGAGTGGGCAGATACGCAGTATTTT. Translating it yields CASSLAEWADTQYF.

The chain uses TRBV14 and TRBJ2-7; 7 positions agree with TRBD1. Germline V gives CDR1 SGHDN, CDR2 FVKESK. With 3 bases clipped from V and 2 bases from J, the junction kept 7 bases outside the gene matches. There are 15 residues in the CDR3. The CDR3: CASSHPGQPAYEQYF. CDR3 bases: TGTGCCAGCAGCCACCCGGGACAGCCGGCCTACGAGCAGTACTTC.

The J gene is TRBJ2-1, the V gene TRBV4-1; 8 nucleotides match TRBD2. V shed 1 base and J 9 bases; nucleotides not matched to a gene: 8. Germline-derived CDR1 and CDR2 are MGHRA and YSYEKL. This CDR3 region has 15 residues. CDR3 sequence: CASSQGRGGRGEQFF. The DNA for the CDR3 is TGCGCCAGCAGCCAAGGTCGGGGGGGCCGGGGTGAGCAGTTCTTC.

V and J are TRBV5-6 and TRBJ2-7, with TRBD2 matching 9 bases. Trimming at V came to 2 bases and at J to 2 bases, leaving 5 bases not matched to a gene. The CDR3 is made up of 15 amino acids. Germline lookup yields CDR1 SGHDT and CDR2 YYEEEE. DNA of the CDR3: TGTGCCAGCAGCTTAGGCGGGAGGGAGCCCTACGAGCAGTACTTC. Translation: CASSLGGREPYEQYF.

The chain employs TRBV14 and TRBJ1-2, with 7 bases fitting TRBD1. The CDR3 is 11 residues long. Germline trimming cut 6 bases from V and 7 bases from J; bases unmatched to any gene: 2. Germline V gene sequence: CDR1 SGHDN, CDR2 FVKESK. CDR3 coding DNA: TGTGCCAGCAGAGACAGGGTTGGCTACACCTTC. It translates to CASRDRVGYTF.

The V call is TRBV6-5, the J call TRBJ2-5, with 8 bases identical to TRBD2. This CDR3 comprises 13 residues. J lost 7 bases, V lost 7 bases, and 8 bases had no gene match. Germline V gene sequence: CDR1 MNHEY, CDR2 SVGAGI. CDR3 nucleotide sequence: TGTGCCAGCATACAGGGTGCGGGGGGGACCCAGTACTTC. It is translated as CASIQGAGGTQYF.

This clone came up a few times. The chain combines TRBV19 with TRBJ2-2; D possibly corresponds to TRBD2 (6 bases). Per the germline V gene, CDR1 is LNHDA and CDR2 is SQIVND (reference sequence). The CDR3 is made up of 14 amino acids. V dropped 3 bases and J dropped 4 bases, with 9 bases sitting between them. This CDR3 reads CASSMRGGTGELFF. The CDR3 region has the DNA TGTGCCAGTAGTATGAGGGGAGGCACCGGGGAGCTGTTTTTT.

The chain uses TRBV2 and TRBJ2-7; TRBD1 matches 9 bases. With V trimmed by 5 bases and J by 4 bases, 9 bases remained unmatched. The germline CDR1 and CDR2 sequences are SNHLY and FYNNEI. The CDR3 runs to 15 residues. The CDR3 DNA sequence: TGTGCCAGCAGTTTTCCGACAGGGGGGGTGTACGAGCAGTACTTC. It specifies CASSFPTGGVYEQYF.

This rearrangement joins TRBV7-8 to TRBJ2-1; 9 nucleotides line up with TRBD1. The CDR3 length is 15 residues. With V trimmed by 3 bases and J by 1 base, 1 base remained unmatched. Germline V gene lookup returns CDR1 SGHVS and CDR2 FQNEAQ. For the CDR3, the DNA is TGTGCCAGCAGCTTCGACAGGGGGTCCTACAATGAGCAGTTCTTC. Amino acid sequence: CASSFDRGSYNEQFF.

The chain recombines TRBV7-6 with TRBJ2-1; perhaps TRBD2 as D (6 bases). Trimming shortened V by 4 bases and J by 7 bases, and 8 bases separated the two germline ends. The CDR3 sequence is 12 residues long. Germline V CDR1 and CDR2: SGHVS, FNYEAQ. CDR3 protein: CASSSGDNEQFF. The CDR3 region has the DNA TGTGCCAGCAGCTCGGGGGATAATGAGCAGTTCTTC.

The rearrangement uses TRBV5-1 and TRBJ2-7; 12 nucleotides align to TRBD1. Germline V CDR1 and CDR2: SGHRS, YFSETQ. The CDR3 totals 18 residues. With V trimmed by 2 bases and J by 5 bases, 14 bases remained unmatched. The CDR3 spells CASSFTPGQGASGDEQYF. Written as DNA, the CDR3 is TGCGCCAGCAGCTTTACTCCGGGACAGGGGGCGAGTGGCGACGAGCAGTACTTC.

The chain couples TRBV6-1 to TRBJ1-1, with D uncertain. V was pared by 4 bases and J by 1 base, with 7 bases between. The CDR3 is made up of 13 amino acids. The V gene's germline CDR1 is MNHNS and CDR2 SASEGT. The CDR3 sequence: CASSAVANTEAFF. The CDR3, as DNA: TGTGCCAGCAGTGCGGTCGCGAACACTGAAGCTTTCTTT.

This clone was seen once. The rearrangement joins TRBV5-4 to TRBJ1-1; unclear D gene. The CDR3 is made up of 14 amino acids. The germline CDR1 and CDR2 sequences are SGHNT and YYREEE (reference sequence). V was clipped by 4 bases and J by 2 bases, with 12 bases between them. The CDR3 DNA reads TGTGCCAGCAGCCCGCGGACGGGAAACACTGAAGCTTTCTTT. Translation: CASSPRTGNTEAFF.

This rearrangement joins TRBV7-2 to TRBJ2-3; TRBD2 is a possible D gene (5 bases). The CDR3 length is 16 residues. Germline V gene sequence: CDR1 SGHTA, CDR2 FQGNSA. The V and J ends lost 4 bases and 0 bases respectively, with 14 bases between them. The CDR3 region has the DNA TGTGCCAGCAGCTCCCTTGGGCGCGGGAGCACAGATACGCAGTATTTT. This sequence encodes CASSSLGRGSTDTQYF. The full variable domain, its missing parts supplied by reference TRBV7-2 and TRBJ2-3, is GAGVSQSPSNKVTEKGKDVELRCDPISGHTALYWYRQSLGQGLEFLIYFQGNSAPDKSGLPSDRFSAERTGGSVSTLTIQRTQQEDSAVYLCASSSLGRGSTDTQYFGPGTRLTVL.

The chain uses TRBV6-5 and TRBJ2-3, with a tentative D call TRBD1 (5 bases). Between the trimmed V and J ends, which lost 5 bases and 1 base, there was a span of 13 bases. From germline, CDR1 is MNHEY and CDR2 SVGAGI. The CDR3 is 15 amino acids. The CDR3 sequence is CASSRDSFGTDTQYF. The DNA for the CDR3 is TGTGCCAGCAGTCGAGACAGTTTCGGCACAGATACGCAGTATTTT.

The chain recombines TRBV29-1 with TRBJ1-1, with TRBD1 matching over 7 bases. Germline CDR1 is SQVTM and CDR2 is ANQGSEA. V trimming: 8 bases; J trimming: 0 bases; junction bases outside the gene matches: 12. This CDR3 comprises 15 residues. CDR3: CSSHSTGTVNTEAFF. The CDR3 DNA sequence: TGCAGCTCCCACTCTACCGGGACAGTGAACACTGAAGCTTTCTTT.